A selection of T cell receptor beta chains follows, all from one sample in a study of cytomegalovirus exposure and HLA in healthy donors. TCRdb's copy holds only in-frame clones and misses some; the assay was immunoSEQ multiplex PCR. The table shows 140,000 or so clones, with around 10% occurring only once. The sample was PBMCs. These receptor sequences come from a male donor in good health and CMV-seronegative. Both conserved end residues are trimmed from each CDR3. Fields, in order: D gene, CDR3 length, J gene, V gene, CDR3 protein. The D gene is left open where the match is weak.

-,12,TRBJ2-3,TRBV6-4,ASSDGGGTDTQY
-,11,TRBJ2-6,TRBV6-5,ASSLTGANVLT
TRBD1,13,TRBJ1-1,TRBV28,ASSFFGTANTEAF
-,13,TRBJ1-2,TRBV5-4,ASSWSGEGGIGYT
-,11,TRBJ1-1,TRBV29-1,SVEDLGGTEAF
-,13,TRBJ2-2,TRBV7-2,ASSFRLHRSGELF
-,15,TRBJ1-3,TRBV5-1,ASSLGTRLGGGNTIY
-,13,TRBJ1-2,TRBV7-9,ASSSRAVGDYGYT
TRBD2,11,TRBJ2-7,TRBV10-3,AIRGGNPYEQY
-,14,TRBJ1-6,TRBV28,ASSLQGLSYNSPLH
-,14,TRBJ2-7,TRBV11-2,ASSFGRLSGSYEQY
-,9,TRBJ2-1,TRBV7-6,ASSSHNEQF
-,11,TRBJ2-7,TRBV7-9,ASSLVGGLEQY
-,12,TRBJ2-7,TRBV6-5,ASSYSRVSYEQY
-,14,TRBJ1-4,TRBV7-9,ASSFPLGGINEKLF
TRBD1,17,TRBJ2-6,TRBV10-3,AISGSFGQGNSGANVLT
TRBD1,9,TRBJ2-3,TRBV20-1,SARLGQGHY
-,10,TRBJ1-6,TRBV7-9,ASRRENSPLH
TRBD1,12,TRBJ1-5,TRBV30,AWGTGTGNQPQH
TRBD2,16,TRBJ2-1,TRBV19,ASSTGLAGLSSYNEQF
-,15,TRBJ2-3,TRBV11-2,ASSPRGRVKGGDTQY
-,12,TRBJ1-1,TRBV28,ASRSGGGNTEAF
-,11,TRBJ1-3,TRBV4-3,ASSQDPGGTIY
TRBD1,13,TRBJ1-1,TRBV28,ASSLWTGGTTEAF
TRBD1,12,TRBJ1-1,TRBV4-3,ASSQDGTGIEAF
-,11,TRBJ2-7,TRBV5-1,ASSTPGGYEQY
-,12,TRBJ2-2,TRBV27,ASSLSGVTGELF
TRBD1,12,TRBJ1-1,TRBV5-1,ASSRGQANTEAF
TRBD1,15,TRBJ1-2,TRBV9,ASSATPIGQARYGYT
-,10,TRBJ1-1,TRBV7-2,ASSRAGTKAF
TRBD2,11,TRBJ2-1,TRBV10-3,AAGSGGDNEQF
TRBD1,13,TRBJ2-3,TRBV5-6,ASSFGQGTRDTQY
-,13,TRBJ2-2,TRBV4-2,ASSQDRDRTGELF
TRBD1,15,TRBJ1-5,TRBV5-1,ASYQHPGQGNNQPQH
TRBD1,12,TRBJ2-5,TRBV29-1,SAERTGWQETQY
-,13,TRBJ1-1,TRBV4-1,ASSIHRAQNTEAF
-,11,TRBJ2-7,TRBV5-4,ASSPQKSYEQY
-,13,TRBJ1-2,TRBV7-8,ASSLYGEAHYGYT
-,14,TRBJ1-3,TRBV4-3,ASSREQGRAGNTIY
-,10,TRBJ1-2,TRBV5-6,ASSPGDYGYT
-,14,TRBJ2-3,TRBV21-1,ASSSRMTSGGESQY
-,10,TRBJ2-6,TRBV29-1,SVSSGANVLT
TRBD1,12,TRBJ2-5,TRBV29-1,SVPLGTGRETQY
TRBD1,12,TRBJ2-7,TRBV5-1,ASSFGQGEGEQY
-,13,TRBJ1-4,TRBV10-3,AISETDPTNEKLF
-,12,TRBJ1-2,TRBV29-1,SVERGAENYGYT
-,13,TRBJ2-7,TRBV27,ASSFGPRGGYEQY
TRBD1,15,TRBJ2-3,TRBV7-9,ASSLMSPGQGPDTQY
-,10,TRBJ2-5,TRBV11-1,ASSFSEETQY